Included here is one T cell receptor beta chain sequence, with context. What it binds is not known. The sample belongs to a study of identical twins. Study-wide points: Fewer insertions were carried by abundant cord blood beta clonotypes, but none was seen in memory repertoires.

Trimming removed 7 bases at V and 7 bases at J, with 16 bases between. The CDR3 runs to 13 residues. CDR1 and CDR2 from the germline V gene are GTSNPN and SVGIG (reference sequence). MiXCR, applied by TCRdb to the 5' RACE reads, yields one record per CDR3 protein. Here the sample spans some 660,000 distinct CDR3 sequences, less than 10% being singletons. The data also belong to a second study, concerning yellow fever vaccine responses in identical twins.

Sequenced material: PBMCs. The sequence derives from a woman younger than 30 in good health. The chain carries TRBV30 and TRBJ2-2; D might be TRBD1 (6 bases). The CDR3 DNA reads as TGTGCCTTCAGGGCAGGGGCGGTCGGGGAGCTGTTTTTT. It is translated as CAFRAGAVGELFF.